The rows below give T cell receptor beta chains drawn from one sample of a study of spatial heterogeneity in lung cancer. TCRdb fed the 5' RACE reads into MiXCR, producing one record per CDR3 protein. The sample records 77,000 or so distinct CDR3 sequences, about 20% being singletons. The sample consisted of PBMCs, taken at surgery. The receptors come from a male donor with early-stage non-small cell lung cancer. The CDR3 runs from the conserved cysteine through the conserved F or W. The order of the fields is V gene, D gene, clone size, J gene, CDR3 length, CDR3 DNA, CDR3 protein. D genes are given only for firm matches. The size field is filled for only some rows; it gives once, few, many or a size class.

TRBV6-2/TRBV6-3	NA	many	TRBJ1-5	13	TGTGCCAGCAAAGGGGGTAGCAATCAGCCCCAGCATTTT	CASKGGSNQPQHF
TRBV27	NA	NA	TRBJ1-5	15	TGTGCCAGCAGTGCGGACGGGTATAGCAATCAGCCCCAGCATTTT	CASSADGYSNQPQHF
TRBV11-2	NA	few	TRBJ2-3	14	TGTGCCAGCAGCTTAAATTCGGCAGCAGATACGCAGTATTTT	CASSLNSAADTQYF
TRBV25-1	NA	NA	TRBJ2-5	12	TGTGCCAGCAACGGGGACCAAGAGACCCAGTACTTC	CASNGDQETQYF
TRBV27	NA	NA	TRBJ2-3	16	TGTGCCAGCAGACTACTTACGACAGGTCACACAGATACGCAGTATTTT	CASRLLTTGHTDTQYF
TRBV19	NA	NA	TRBJ1-2	12	TGTGCCAGTAGAACGGGGTCAAGTGGCTACACCTTC	CASRTGSSGYTF
TRBV28	NA	many	TRBJ1-2	14	TGTGCCAGCCATGATCGGGGAGGCGGTCATGGCTACACCTTC	CASHDRGGGHGYTF
TRBV10-3	NA	NA	TRBJ2-1	17	TGTGCCATCAGTTTATCCCGGGCCCAGAGCTCCTACAATGAGCAGTTCTTC	CAISLSRAQSSYNEQFF
TRBV10-3	NA	few	TRBJ1-5	14	TGTGCCATCAGTGACCAACAGGGTCAGCAGCCCCAGCATTTT	CAISDQQGQQPQHF
TRBV12-3/TRBV12-4	NA	few	TRBJ2-2	15	TGTGCCAGCAGACGGGACCGGGGCGTCACCGGGGAGCTGTTTTTT	CASRRDRGVTGELFF
TRBV5-1	NA	NA	TRBJ2-7	16	TGCGCCAGCAGCTGGAGGCGATCAGGGGCGTCCTACGAGCAGTACTTC	CASSWRRSGASYEQYF
TRBV18	TRBD1	few	TRBJ1-2	13	TGTGCCAGCTCCCAACAGGGGGCTAGTGGCTACACCTTC	CASSQQGASGYTF
TRBV5-1	TRBD1	NA	TRBJ1-2	16	TGCGCCAGCAGCGCTGCTGCCGGGACAGGGAACTATGGCTACACCTTC	CASSAAAGTGNYGYTF
TRBV6-5	NA	NA	TRBJ2-3	12	TGTGCCAGCAGAGGGAGCGGATATACGCAGTATTTT	CASRGSGYTQYF
TRBV28	TRBD1	many	TRBJ2-3	15	TGTGCCAGCAGTAAGGGACAGGGTCGAGCAGATACGCAGTATTTT	CASSKGQGRADTQYF
TRBV2	TRBD2	NA	TRBJ2-5	15	TGTGCCAGCAGCGAAAGGACTAGCGGATCTGAGACCCAGTACTTC	CASSERTSGSETQYF
TRBV20-1	TRBD2	few	TRBJ2-3	13	TGCAGTGCGCAAACTAGCGGGGCAGATACGCAGTATTTT	CSAQTSGADTQYF
TRBV28	TRBD1	NA	TRBJ2-7	14	TGTGCCAGCCCCCCAGACAGGGAGTGGGACGAGCAGTACTTC	CASPPDREWDEQYF
TRBV6-1	TRBD1	NA	TRBJ2-3	16	TGTGCCAGCAGTGAAAGGACAGGGGGCCGCACAGATACGCAGTATTTT	CASSERTGGRTDTQYF
TRBV11-1	NA	once	TRBJ2-5	16	TGTGCCAGCAGCTTATCCGGCAGGACGGTACAAGAGACCCAGTACTTC	CASSLSGRTVQETQYF
TRBV5-1	NA	few	TRBJ2-7	15	TGCGCCAGCAGCCTCCAGGCGGGGCCAGGGTACGAGCAGTACTTC	CASSLQAGPGYEQYF
TRBV20-1	TRBD1	few	TRBJ2-7	13	TGCAGTGCTAGAAACCGGGACAGGGACGAGCAGTACTTC	CSARNRDRDEQYF
TRBV20-1	NA	many	TRBJ1-4	15	TGCAGTGCTAGGGAGCGAACAGCAGTTAATGAAAAACTGTTTTTT	CSARERTAVNEKLFF
TRBV20-1	TRBD1	few	TRBJ2-5	12	TGCAGTGCTAGTCGTCCAGGGGGTACCCAGTACTTC	CSASRPGGTQYF
TRBV3-1	TRBD2	few	TRBJ2-1	17	TGTGCCAGCAGCCGGTGGGGGACTAGCTCCTCCTACAATGAGCAGTTCTTC	CASSRWGTSSSYNEQFF
TRBV29-1	NA	NA	TRBJ2-1	14	TGCAGCGTTGTAGGATTGCCGGACTACAATGAGCAGTTCTTC	CSVVGLPDYNEQFF
TRBV30	NA	medium-sized	TRBJ1-1	11	TGTGCCTGGAGTACTTCTACTGAAGCTTTCTTT	CAWSTSTEAFF
TRBV20-1	TRBD2	NA	TRBJ2-7	12	TGCAGTGCTAAACTAGCGGGAGTCGAGCAGTACTTC	CSAKLAGVEQYF
TRBV5-1	NA	many	TRBJ2-6	15	TGCGCCAGCAGCCCTGGGGGCTTTGGGGCCAACGTCCTGACTTTC	CASSPGGFGANVLTF
TRBV24-1	TRBD1	NA	TRBJ2-5	14	TGTGCCACCAGTGAGTCCGGGACAGGGTTTGGCCAGTACTTC	CATSESGTGFGQYF
TRBV5-4	NA	NA	TRBJ2-2	16	TGTGCCAGCAGCTTGGGGCGGACAGAGAACACCGGGGAGCTGTTTTTT	CASSLGRTENTGELFF
TRBV2	NA	NA	TRBJ2-3	15	TGTGCCAGCACCGTTGTTAGCAGGAGCACAGATACGCAGTATTTT	CASTVVSRSTDTQYF
TRBV3-1	TRBD2	NA	TRBJ2-1	15	TGTGCCAGCAGCCAATCGGGACTAGCGGCCAATGAGCAGTTCTTC	CASSQSGLAANEQFF
TRBV18	TRBD1	few	TRBJ2-1	13	TGTGCCAGCTCACCGGACAGGTTGAATGAGCAGTTCTTC	CASSPDRLNEQFF
TRBV24-1	TRBD2	NA	TRBJ2-1	15	TGTGCCACCAGTGACCAGACTAGCGGGGGGGCCGAGCAGTTCTTC	CATSDQTSGGAEQFF
TRBV20-1	NA	few	TRBJ2-7	14	TGCAGTGCTAGAGTCGTGGACCGAGCCTACGAGCAGTACTTC	CSARVVDRAYEQYF
TRBV27	TRBD1	few	TRBJ1-1	15	TGTGCCAGCAGTTTATACCTACAGGGGGTCACTGAAGCTTTCTTT	CASSLYLQGVTEAFF
TRBV27	NA	few	TRBJ2-1	15	TGTGCCAGCACCCTCGACCCGAGCTCCTACAATGAGCAGTTCTTC	CASTLDPSSYNEQFF
TRBV2	NA	many	TRBJ1-4	14	TGTGCCAGCAGTGAATTGTCGAACAATGAAAAACTGTTTTTT	CASSELSNNEKLFF
TRBV11-2	TRBD1	NA	TRBJ1-3	17	TGTGCCAGCAGCCCTACCCGGGACAGGGCGCCTGGAAACACCATATATTTT	CASSPTRDRAPGNTIYF
TRBV7-2	TRBD1	few	TRBJ1-1	15	TGTGCCAGCAGCTTAGCGGGACAGGGTTGGACTGAAGCTTTCTTT	CASSLAGQGWTEAFF
TRBV28	NA	few	TRBJ2-7	12	TGTGCCAGCAAGGGGCCTGCCTACGAGCAGTACTTC	CASKGPAYEQYF
TRBV28	NA	NA	TRBJ2-5	14	TGTGCCAGCAGTTTATCAGGGGCAGGAGAGACCCAGTACTTC	CASSLSGAGETQYF
TRBV5-1	TRBD2	NA	TRBJ2-7	16	TGCGCCAGCAGCTCGGGACTAGCGGTCAGCTCCTACGAGCAGTACTTC	CASSSGLAVSSYEQYF
TRBV7-8	NA	many	TRBJ1-5	15	TGTGCCAGCAGCTCGGACGGGGGCAGCAATCAGCCCCAGCATTTT	CASSSDGGSNQPQHF